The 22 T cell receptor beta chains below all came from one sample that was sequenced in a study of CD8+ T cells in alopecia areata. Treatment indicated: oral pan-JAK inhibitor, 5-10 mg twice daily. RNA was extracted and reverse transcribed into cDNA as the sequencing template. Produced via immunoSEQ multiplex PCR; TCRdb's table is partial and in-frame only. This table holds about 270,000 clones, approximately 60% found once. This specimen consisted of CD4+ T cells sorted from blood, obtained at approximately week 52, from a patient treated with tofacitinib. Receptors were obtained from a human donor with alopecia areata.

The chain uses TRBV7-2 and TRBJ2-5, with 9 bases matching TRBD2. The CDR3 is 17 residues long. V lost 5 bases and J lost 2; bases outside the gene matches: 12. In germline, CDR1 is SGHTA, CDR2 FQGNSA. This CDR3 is CASSPLSTSGPQETQYF. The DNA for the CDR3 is TGTGCCAGCAGCCCGTTATCGACTAGCGGACCGCAAGAGACCCAGTACTTC.

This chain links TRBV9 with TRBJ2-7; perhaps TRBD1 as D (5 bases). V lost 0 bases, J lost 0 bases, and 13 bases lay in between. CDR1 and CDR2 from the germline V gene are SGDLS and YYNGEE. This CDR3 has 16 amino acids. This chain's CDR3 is CASSVDLGRGSYEQYF. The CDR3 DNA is TGTGCCAGCAGCGTAGACCTGGGAAGGGGCTCCTACGAGCAGTACTTC.

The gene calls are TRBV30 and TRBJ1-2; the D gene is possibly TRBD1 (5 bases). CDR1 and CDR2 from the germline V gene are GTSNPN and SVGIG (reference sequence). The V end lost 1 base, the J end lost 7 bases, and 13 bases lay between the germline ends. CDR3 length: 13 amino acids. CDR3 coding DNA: TGTGCCTGGAGTGGAGGCAGGGAGGCTGGCTACACCTTC. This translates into CAWSGGREAGYTF. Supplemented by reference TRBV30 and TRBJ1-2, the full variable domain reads SQTIHQWPATLVQPVGSPLSLECTVEGTSNPNLYWYRQAAGRGLQLLFYSVGIGQISSEVPQNLSASRPQDRQFILSSKKLLLSDSGFYLCAWSGGREAGYTFGSGTRLTVV.

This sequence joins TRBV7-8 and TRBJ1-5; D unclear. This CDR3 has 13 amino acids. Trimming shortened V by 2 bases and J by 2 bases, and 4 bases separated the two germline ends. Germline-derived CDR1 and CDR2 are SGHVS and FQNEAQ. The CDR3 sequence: CASSLRGNQPQHF. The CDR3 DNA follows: TGTGCCAGCAGCTTAAGGGGCAATCAGCCCCAGCATTTT.

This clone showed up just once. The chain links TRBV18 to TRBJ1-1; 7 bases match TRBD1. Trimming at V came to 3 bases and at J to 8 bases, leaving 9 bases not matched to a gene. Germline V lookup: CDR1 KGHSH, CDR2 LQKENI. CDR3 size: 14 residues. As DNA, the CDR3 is TGTGCCAGCTCACCTCCCACAGGGGAGTCCGAAGCTTTCTTT. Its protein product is CASSPPTGESEAFF.

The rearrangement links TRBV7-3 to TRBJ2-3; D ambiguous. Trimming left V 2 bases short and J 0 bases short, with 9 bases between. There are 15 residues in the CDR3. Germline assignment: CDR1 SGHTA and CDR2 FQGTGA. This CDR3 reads CASSLGGASTDTQYF. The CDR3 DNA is TGTGCCAGCAGCTTAGGCGGCGCTAGCACAGATACGCAGTATTTT.

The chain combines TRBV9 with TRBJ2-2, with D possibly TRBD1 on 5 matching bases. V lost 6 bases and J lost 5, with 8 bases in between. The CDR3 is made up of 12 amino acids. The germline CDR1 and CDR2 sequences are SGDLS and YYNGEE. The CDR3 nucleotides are TGTGCCAGCAATACAGGAACCGGGGAGCTGTTTTTT. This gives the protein CASNTGTGELFF.

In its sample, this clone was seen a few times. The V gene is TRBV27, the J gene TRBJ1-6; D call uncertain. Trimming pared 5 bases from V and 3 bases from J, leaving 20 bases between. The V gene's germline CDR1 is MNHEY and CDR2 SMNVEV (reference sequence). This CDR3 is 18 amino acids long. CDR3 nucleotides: TGTGCCAGCAGTAGTTTCGGGGATTCGTCTCGCTATAATTCACCCCTCCACTTT. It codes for CASSSFGDSSRYNSPLHF.

The CDR3 loop reads CASSEGQTTLHF. The CDR3 DNA reads TGTGCCAGCAGTGAGGGACAGACCACCCTCCACTTT. The chain joins TRBV6-1 to TRBJ1-6; 7 bases match TRBD1. CDR1 and CDR2 from the germline V gene are MNHNS and SASEGT. J gave up 14 bases and V 3 bases, and 4 bases lay outside the gene matches. The CDR3 is made up of 12 amino acids.

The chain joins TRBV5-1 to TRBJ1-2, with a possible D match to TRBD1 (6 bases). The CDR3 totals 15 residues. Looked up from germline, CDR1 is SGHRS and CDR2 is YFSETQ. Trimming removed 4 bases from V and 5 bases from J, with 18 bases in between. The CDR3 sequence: CASSRLGGGTYGYTF. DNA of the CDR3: TGCGCCAGCAGCCGCCTCGGTGGGGGCACTTATGGCTACACCTTC.

CDR3 nucleotide sequence: TGTGCCACCTCAAGAGGGGGAAATTCACCCCTCCACTTT. Amino acids: CATSRGGNSPLHF. The chain carries TRBV19 and TRBJ1-6; D may be TRBD1 (6 bases). The CDR3 spans 13 residues. The V and J ends lost 10 bases and 7 bases respectively, with 14 bases between them. The germline V gene encodes CDR1 LNHDA and CDR2 SQIVND (reference sequence).

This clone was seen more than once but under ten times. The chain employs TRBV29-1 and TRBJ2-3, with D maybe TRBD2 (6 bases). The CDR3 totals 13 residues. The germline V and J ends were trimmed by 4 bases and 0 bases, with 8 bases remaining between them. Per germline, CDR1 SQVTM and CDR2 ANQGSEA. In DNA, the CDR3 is TGCAGCGTTGCGGGGACTAGCACAGATACGCAGTATTTT. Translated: CSVAGTSTDTQYF.

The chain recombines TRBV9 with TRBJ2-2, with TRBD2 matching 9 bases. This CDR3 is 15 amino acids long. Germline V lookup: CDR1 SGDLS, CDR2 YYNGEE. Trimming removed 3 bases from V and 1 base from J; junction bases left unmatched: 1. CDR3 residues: CASSAAGGNTGELFF. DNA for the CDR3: TGTGCCAGCAGCGCAGCGGGGGGGAACACCGGGGAGCTGTTTTTT.

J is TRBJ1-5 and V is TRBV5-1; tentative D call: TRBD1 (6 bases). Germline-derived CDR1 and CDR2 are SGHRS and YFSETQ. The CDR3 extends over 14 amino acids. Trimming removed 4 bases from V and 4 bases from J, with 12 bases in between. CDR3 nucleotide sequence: TGCGCCAGCAGCGACGGACAGCTAAATCAGCCCCAGCATTTT. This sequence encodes CASSDGQLNQPQHF. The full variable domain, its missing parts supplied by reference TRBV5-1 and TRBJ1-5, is KAGVTQTPRYLIKTRGQQVTLSCSPISGHRSVSWYQQTPGQGLQFLFEYFSETQRNKGNFPGRFSGRQFSNSRSEMNVSTLELGDSALYLCASSDGQLNQPQHFGDGTRLSIL.

DNA for the CDR3: TGCAGCGTTGCAGGGGACCTCTACAATGAGCAGTTCTTC. It encodes CSVAGDLYNEQFF. The chain combines TRBV29-1 with TRBJ2-1; tentative D call: TRBD1 (6 bases). CDR1 is SQVTM and CDR2 is ANQGSEA in the germline V gene. This CDR3 is built from 13 residues. Trimming left V 4 bases short and J 3 bases short, with 10 bases between.

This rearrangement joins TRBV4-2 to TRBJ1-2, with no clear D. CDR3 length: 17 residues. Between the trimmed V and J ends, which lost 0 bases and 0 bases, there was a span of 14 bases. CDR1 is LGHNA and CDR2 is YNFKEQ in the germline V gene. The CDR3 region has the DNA TGTGCCAGCAGCCAAGAGTTATGGGCTCCGACTAACTATGGCTACACCTTC. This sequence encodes CASSQELWAPTNYGYTF.

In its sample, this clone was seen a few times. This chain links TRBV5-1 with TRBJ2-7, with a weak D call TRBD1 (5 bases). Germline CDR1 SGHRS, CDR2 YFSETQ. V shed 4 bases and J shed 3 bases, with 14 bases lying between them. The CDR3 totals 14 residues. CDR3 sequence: CASSMGQGNYEQYF. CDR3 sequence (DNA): TGCGCCAGCAGCATGGGCCAGGGTAACTACGAGCAGTACTTC. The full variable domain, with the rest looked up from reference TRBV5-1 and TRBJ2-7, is KAGVTQTPRYLIKTRGQQVTLSCSPISGHRSVSWYQQTPGQGLQFLFEYFSETQRNKGNFPGRFSGRQFSNSRSEMNVSTLELGDSALYLCASSMGQGNYEQYFGPGTRLTVT.

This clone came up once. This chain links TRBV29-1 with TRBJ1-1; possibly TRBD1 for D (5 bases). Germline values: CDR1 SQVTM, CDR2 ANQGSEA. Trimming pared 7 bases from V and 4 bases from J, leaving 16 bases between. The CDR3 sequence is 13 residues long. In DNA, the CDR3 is TGCAGCGCTACTTACGGGACGGGCACTGAAGCTTTCTTT. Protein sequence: CSATYGTGTEAFF.

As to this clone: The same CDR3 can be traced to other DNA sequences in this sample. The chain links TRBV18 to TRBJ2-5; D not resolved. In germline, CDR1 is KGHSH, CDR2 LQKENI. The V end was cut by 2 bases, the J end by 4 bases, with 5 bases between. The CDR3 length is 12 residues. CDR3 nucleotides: TGTGCCAGCTCACCAACCGGAGAGACCCAGTACTTC. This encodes CASSPTGETQYF. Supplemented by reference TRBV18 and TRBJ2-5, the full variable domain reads NAGVMQNPRHLVRRRGQEARLRCSPMKGHSHVYWYRQLPEEGLKFMVYLQKENIIDESGMPKERFSAEFPKEGPSILRIQQVVRGDSAAYFCASSPTGETQYFGPGTRLLVL.

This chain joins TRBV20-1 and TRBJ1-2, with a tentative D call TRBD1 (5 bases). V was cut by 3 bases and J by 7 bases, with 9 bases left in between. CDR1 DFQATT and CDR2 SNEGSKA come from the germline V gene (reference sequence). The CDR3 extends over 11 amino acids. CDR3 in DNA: TGCAGTGCTAGTTTTGGGGCTGGCTACACCTTC. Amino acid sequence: CSASFGAGYTF.

This CDR3 reads CASSAGQIQTYNSPLHF. The CDR3 nucleotides read TGTGCCAGCAGTGCCGGACAGATACAAACCTATAATTCACCCCTCCACTTT. The chain is built from TRBV25-1 and TRBJ1-6; D perhaps matches TRBD1 (6 bases). CDR1 and CDR2 from the germline V gene are MGHDK and SYGVNS. Trimming removed 4 bases at V and 2 bases at J, with 15 bases between. The CDR3 runs to 17 residues.

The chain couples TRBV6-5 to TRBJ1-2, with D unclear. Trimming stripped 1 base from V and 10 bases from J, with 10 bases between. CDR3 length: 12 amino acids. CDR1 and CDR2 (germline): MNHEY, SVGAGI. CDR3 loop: CASSYLGSPYTF. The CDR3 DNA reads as TGTGCCAGCAGTTACTTAGGGAGCCCCTACACCTTC.